Reported below is one TCR beta chain. Its antigen is unidentified. In triplicate, each CD8+ T cell subset was sorted at approximately 290,000 cells per replicate. This specimen belongs to a study of CXCR3-negative and CXCR3-positive naive CD8 T cells. Study-wide findings and caveats: Naive subsets expressed similar surface CD5; TRB CDR3 features served to infer TCR strength. Unlike memory cells, which differed, naive CXCR3-negative and CXCR3-positive cells had similar TRBV-TRBJ usage. Relative to memory CD8+ cells, whose diversity was much lower, both naive subsets had comparably high diversity.

The libraries of TRB cDNA were prepared using 5' RACE with UMI labels. Reanalyzing the 5' RACE reads, TCRdb keeps one entry per CDR3 protein, without DNA. This repertoire includes roughly 30,000 distinct CDR3 sequences. The length of the CDR3 is 12 residues. The sequenced material came from memory CD8+ T cells from blood. V is TRBV12-3 or TRBV12-4 and J is TRBJ2-7; TCRdb outputs TRBD2, but without DNA this stays unchecked. The receptor was isolated from a human donor in good health. Some clones in this sample may be carry-over from other donors' samples. The CDR3 is CASSFGGDEQYF.